This TCR beta chain is from a study of CD8 T cells in ankylosing spondylitis. General observations from the study: Researchers reportedly found disease-linked clones significantly enriched in matched ankylosing spondylitis synovial fluid. Disease-linked clones bore a CD8+ phenotype and were relatively rare in peripheral blood. Past research had described some motif variants in reactive arthritis synovial fluid and blood.

V was cut by 3 bases and J by 4 bases, with 12 bases left in between. The CDR3 has 14 amino acids. Germline V CDR1 and CDR2: DFQATT, SNEGSKA (reference sequence). Quantitative 5'-RACE with molecular barcodes generated TCR beta libraries. From the 5' RACE reads, TCRdb called clonotypes with MiXCR, one entry per CDR3 protein. The sample has under 400,000 distinct CDR3 sequences, under 14% seen once. This clonotype appeared many times. Its antigen remains unidentified. The sequencing sample was made of blood, either unsorted or a sorted T cell fraction (not recorded which). This chain connects TRBV20-1 to TRBJ2-2; D possibly matches TRBD1 or TRBD2 (5 bases each). This clonotype was sampled from a female donor with ankylosing spondylitis or in good health (not recorded which). CDR3 sequence reads: CSASKGPSTGELFF. The CDR3 DNA follows: TGCAGTGCTAGCAAGGGACCGAGCACCGGGGAGCTGTTTTTT.